These T cell receptor beta chains were read from a single sample in a study of T cell responses to AZD1222 COVID-19 vaccine. Measured with immunoSEQ multiplex PCR; TCRdb has only the in-frame clones, and not every one. There are 86,000 or so clones in the sample; around nine tenths occur only once, and less than 5.5% lies in the top ten. The sequenced sample was peripheral blood, obtained on day 0 of MenACWY control vaccination. The receptors derive from an adult in good health. The CDR3 runs from the conserved cysteine through the conserved F or W. A D gene is named only where the DNA matches it firmly. A row's size may be missing; if present it is once, few, many or a size class.

D	size	V	J	DNA	CDR3
NA	NA	TRBV6-5	TRBJ2-1	TGTGCCAGCAGTTATCGGCAGGACTATTGGGGTGAGCAGTTCTTC	CASSYRQDYWGEQFF
NA	NA	TRBV9	TRBJ2-1	TGTGCCAGCAGCGTAGAATCGGAACCCTACAATGAGCAGTTCTTC	CASSVESEPYNEQFF
NA	NA	TRBV5-1	TRBJ2-3	TGCGCCAGCAGCGGGGGTGGGGTGGTGGCCCCTGAACGTACGCAGTATTTT	CASSGGGVVAPERTQYF
TRBD1	NA	TRBV5-6	TRBJ2-7	TGTGCCAGCAGAGGACAGGGTCTAGCCTACGAGCAGTACTTC	CASRGQGLAYEQYF
TRBD1	NA	TRBV5-5	TRBJ1-6	TGTGCCAGCAGCGTAACAGGGGACAATTCACCCCTCCACTTT	CASSVTGDNSPLHF
TRBD1	NA	TRBV29-1	TRBJ2-3	TGCAGCGTTGCTCGCGGGACAGGTGGGCCAGATACGCAGTATTTT	CSVARGTGGPDTQYF
NA	NA	TRBV5-1	TRBJ1-5	TGCGCCAGCAGCCCGCGGGTGGGCAATCAGCCCCAGCATTTT	CASSPRVGNQPQHF
TRBD1	NA	TRBV28	TRBJ2-5	TGTGCCAGCAGTAGCCGGGACAGCGAGGAGACCCAGTACTTC	CASSSRDSEETQYF
TRBD2	NA	TRBV7-8	TRBJ2-1	TGTGCCAGCAGCCTCTCCTCTAGCGGCTCCAATGAGCAGTTCTTC	CASSLSSSGSNEQFF
NA	NA	TRBV9	TRBJ1-3	TGTGCCAGCAGCGTAGCAGGCAGTCCCTCTGGAAACACCATATATTTT	CASSVAGSPSGNTIYF
NA	once	TRBV5-1	TRBJ2-7	TGCGCCAGCAGCTTCTCAGGCCCCTCTCGCGAGCAGTACTTC	CASSFSGPSREQYF
NA	NA	TRBV7-9	TRBJ1-1	TGTGCCAGCAGCCCCCCCCAGGGGCCGAACACTGAAGCTTTCTTT	CASSPPQGPNTEAFF
TRBD1	few	TRBV18	TRBJ2-1	TGTGCCAGCTCACAGGGACAGGGGAATGAGCAGTTCTTC	CASSQGQGNEQFF
NA	NA	TRBV7-8	TRBJ1-3	TGTGCCAGCAGCTTAGAGGGGGAGTGGGGCTCTGGAAACACCATATATTTT	CASSLEGEWGSGNTIYF
NA	NA	TRBV5-1	TRBJ2-2	TGCGCCAGCAGCCCCAACACCGGGGAGCTGTTTTTT	CASSPNTGELFF
TRBD2	NA	TRBV29-1	TRBJ2-3	TGCAGCGTTGTGACTAGCGGGATTCAGGCAGATACGCAGTATTTT	CSVVTSGIQADTQYF
NA	NA	TRBV24-1	TRBJ1-3	TGTGCCACCAGTGACCCACAGGGAAACACCATATATTTT	CATSDPQGNTIYF
NA	NA	TRBV30	TRBJ1-6	TGTGCCTGGGGGAGGGGAAGCTCCTATAATTCACCCCTCCACTTT	CAWGRGSSYNSPLHF
NA	once	TRBV7-9	TRBJ2-3	TGTGCCAGCAGCTTTCAGGAAGGAGATACGCAGTATTTT	CASSFQEGDTQYF
TRBD1	NA	TRBV6-5	TRBJ2-1	TGTGCCAGCAAGAACAGGGGGCCCGGTGAGCAGTTCTTC	CASKNRGPGEQFF
TRBD2	NA	TRBV7-9	TRBJ2-1	TGTGCCAGCAGCCCCCGCCGCGGGACTAGCGAGGGGTACAATGAGCAGTTCTTC	CASSPRRGTSEGYNEQFF
NA	NA	TRBV5-1	TRBJ1-5	TGCGCCAGCAGCTTGGGTGCTGGACAGCCCCAGCATTTT	CASSLGAGQPQHF
NA	NA	TRBV6-2/TRBV6-3	TRBJ2-1	TGTGCCAGCAGTTACCCCAAGGGCCACAATGAGCAGTTCTTC	CASSYPKGHNEQFF
NA	NA	TRBV2	TRBJ2-1	TGTGCCAGCACCGAGATGTGGGTGGGTGAGCAGTTCTTC	CASTEMWVGEQFF
NA	NA	TRBV9	TRBJ2-3	TGTGCCAGCAGCCCTCGGGGGCGCCGGAACACAGATACGCAGTATTTT	CASSPRGRRNTDTQYF
NA	NA	TRBV11-1	TRBJ2-7	TGTGCCAGCAGCCGAGACATATACTCCTACGAGCAGTACTTC	CASSRDIYSYEQYF
TRBD1	NA	TRBV28	TRBJ1-1	TGTGCCAGCAGTTTGTCTTACAGGGGTGCGAACACTGAAGCTTTCTTT	CASSLSYRGANTEAFF
TRBD1	NA	TRBV5-1	TRBJ1-1	TGCGCCAGCAGCTCGGTGGCCGGGACAGAAAACCCCACTGAAGCTTTCTTT	CASSSVAGTENPTEAFF
NA	NA	TRBV7-9	TRBJ1-2	TGTGCCAGCAGCCTGGACACTAACTATGGCTACACCTTC	CASSLDTNYGYTF
NA	few	TRBV6-5	TRBJ2-3	TGTGCCAGCAGATCTGAAGGGACTACAGATACGCAGTATTTT	CASRSEGTTDTQYF
NA	NA	TRBV9	TRBJ2-1	TGTGCCAGCAGCGTGACTCTAGGAGGCGAGCAGTTCTTC	CASSVTLGGEQFF
TRBD2	NA	TRBV7-9	TRBJ2-1	TGTGCCAGCAGCTGGCCGGTAGGGCGGGAGGGAAACAACAATGAGCAGTTCTTC	CASSWPVGREGNNNEQFF
NA	NA	TRBV4-1	TRBJ1-3	TGCGCCAGCAGTCCTCGTCTGGGAAACACCATATATTTT	CASSPRLGNTIYF
NA	once	TRBV5-4	TRBJ2-2	TGTGCCAGCAGCTTTACGGTGGGCGGGGAGCTGTTTTTT	CASSFTVGGELFF
TRBD2	NA	TRBV7-6	TRBJ2-1	TGTGCCAGCAGACCCTCGGCAGGCGTAGGGACTAGCGGGAGGAACAATGAGCAGTTCTTC	CASRPSAGVGTSGRNNEQFF
NA	NA	TRBV5-8	TRBJ2-7	TGTGCCAGCAGCTCCAATTCCTACGAGCAGTACTTC	CASSSNSYEQYF